The clone carrying this TCR beta chain was observed a handful of times. The antigen remains undetermined. This specimen comes from a study of T-cell reconstitution after alpha-beta-depleted transplantation in children. Study-level results: T-cell counts and diversity at one year post-transplant came mainly from newly produced T cells. It was surviving recipient T cells and thymic progenitors that gave some patients high TCRbeta diversity at day 60.

Unique molecular identifiers were built into the TCRbeta library. TCRdb used MiXCR to reprocess the PCR reads, holding one entry per CDR3 protein. The sample contains about 200,000 distinct CDR3 sequences, roughly 7.1% of which appear only once. This CDR3 is 13 amino acids long. The V segment lost 6 bases and the J segment 2 bases; nucleotides outside the gene matches: 6. Germline V CDR1 and CDR2: SQVTM, ANQGSEA. This clonotype was obtained from a boy aged 2 to 10 with acute lymphoblastic leukemia, due to receive a stem cell transplant. This material consisted of PBMCs, taken before TCRalphabeta/CD19-depleted stem cell transplant. This chain joins TRBV29-1 and TRBJ1-2, with TRBD1 matching 7 bases. The CDR3 sequence: CSVATGENYGYTF. CDR3 DNA: TGCAGCGTCGCTACAGGGGAGAACTATGGCTACACCTTC.